This T cell receptor (beta chain) was identified during a study of blood T cell repertoires in COVID-19. Whole-study context: Acute and convalescent COVID-19 samples came from the United States, Italy and Spain.

CDR1 is MNHEY, CDR2 SMNVEV, per germline (reference sequence). J gave up 7 bases and V 5 bases, and 7 bases lay outside the gene matches. The CDR3 covers 17 residues. Libraries were prepared by immunoSEQ multiplex PCR; TCRdb keeps only in-frame clonotypes and omits some of them. The repertoire consists of under 450,000 clones, with roughly 87% occurring once and the leading ten covering roughly 5.1%. Sequencing was performed on PBMCs or T cells enriched from blood (not recorded which). This rearrangement joins TRBV27 to TRBJ2-2, with 16 bases lining up with TRBD2. This clonotype originated in a woman in her 50s who had recovered from COVID-19. This chain's CDR3 is CASSTGLAGGPSGELFF. The DNA of the CDR3 is TGTGCCAGCAGTACGGGACTAGCGGGAGGGCCGAGCGGGGAGCTGTTTTTT.